The entry that follows covers one T cell receptor (beta chain) sequence. The sample is drawn from a study of blood T cells in healthy people across ages. Background on the study: Capture by template switching was about one barcoded beta molecule per two T cells.

Together with a sample-barcoded 5' primer, a J-beta primer mix was included in a second PCR lasting 7 to 11 cycles. The template-switch adaptor, which had 12 random nucleotides, put a tag on each cDNA molecule. TCRdb processed the 5' RACE reads anew with MiXCR; each CDR3 protein has one entry. The sample records about 1.1 million distinct CDR3 sequences, approximately 38% being singletons. V gave up 6 bases and J gave up 0 bases; unmatched junction bases: 10. Germline V gene sequence: CDR1 KGHDR, CDR2 SFDVKD. The CDR3 has 18 amino acids. The chain uses TRBV24-1 and TRBJ2-2; 9 nucleotides match TRBD1. The TCR was taken from a young man in good health. The sample was blood. The CDR3 region is CATSRGQGTTANTGELFF. The CDR3 DNA follows: TGTGCCACCAGTAGAGGACAGGGGACCACCGCGAACACCGGGGAGCTGTTTTTT.